This TCR beta chain stems from a study of T cells after yellow fever vaccination. TCRdb re-called the 5' RACE reads with MiXCR, one entry per CDR3 protein. This table has about 550,000 distinct CDR3 sequences, 15% to 20% appearing once. Study-level results: Weaker in magnitude, the secondary response showed a faster peak on day 5 versus 15. Relatively few clonotypes were ones that appeared in both CD4 and CD8 compartments.

There are 16 residues in the CDR3. Germline V gene sequence: CDR1 SGHTA, CDR2 FQGNSA. V dropped 4 bases and J dropped 5; count of bases not matched to a gene: 11. The table lists this clonotype with a few counts. Antigen specificity is unknown. The TCR sequence derives from a man younger than 45 who received the YFV17D yellow fever vaccine. This chain connects TRBV7-2 to TRBJ2-1, with 7 nucleotides matching TRBD2. Sequenced here: PBMCs, sampled 15 days after the yellow fever booster vaccination. CDR3 in DNA: TGTGCCAGCAGCTCCTTTCGGAGCGGGAACCACAATGAGCAGTTCTTC. This gives the protein CASSSFRSGNHNEQFF.